This TCR beta chain emerged from a study of T cells in pancreatic ductal adenocarcinoma. A word on this clone: Its antigen is as yet unknown.

Points from the study as a whole: Compared with tumor, blood showed more total productive templates and around 8-fold more clonotypes. This surgical cohort overrepresents the minority presenting with early-stage disease. Mean clonality was about 0.11 in tumors and about 0.079 in blood, not significantly different.

Surgery without prior neoadjuvant therapy was the treatment of the selected pancreatic ductal adenocarcinoma patients. TCRdb keeps only in-frame clones here, not all; method: immunoSEQ multiplex PCR. The profile covers 97,000 or so clones, with 90% to 95% appearing a single time and 3.1% taken by the ten largest. The sample was PBMCs. This receptor was obtained from a human donor with pancreatic ductal adenocarcinoma.

CDR3 loop: CASSLGAGGPQETQYF. The CDR3, as DNA: TGTGCCAGCAGCTTAGGAGCGGGAGGCCCGCAAGAGACCCAGTACTTC. The chain recombines TRBV7-2 with TRBJ2-5; 9 positions match TRBD2. The V segment lost 1 base and the J segment 2 bases; nucleotides outside the gene matches: 5. The CDR3 sequence is 16 residues long. From germline, CDR1 is SGHTA and CDR2 FQGNSA.